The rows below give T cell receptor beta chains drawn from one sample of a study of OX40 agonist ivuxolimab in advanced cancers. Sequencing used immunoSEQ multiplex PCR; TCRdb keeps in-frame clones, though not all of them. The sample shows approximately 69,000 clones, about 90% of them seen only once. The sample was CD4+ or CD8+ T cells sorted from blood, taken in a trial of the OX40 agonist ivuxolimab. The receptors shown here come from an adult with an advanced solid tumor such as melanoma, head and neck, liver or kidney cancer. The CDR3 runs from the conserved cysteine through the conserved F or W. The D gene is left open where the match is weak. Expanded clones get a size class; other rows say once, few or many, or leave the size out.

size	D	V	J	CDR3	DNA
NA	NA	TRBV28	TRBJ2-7	CASSLGSISYEQYF	TGTGCCAGCAGTTTAGGGTCTATATCCTACGAGCAGTACTTC
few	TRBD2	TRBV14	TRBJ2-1	CASSLGLAGLSYNEQFF	TGTGCCAGCAGCCTGGGACTAGCGGGACTCTCCTACAATGAGCAGTTCTTC
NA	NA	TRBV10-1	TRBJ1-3	CASSAGSGSGNTIYF	TGCGCCAGCAGTGCCGGGTCGGGCTCTGGAAACACCATATATTTT
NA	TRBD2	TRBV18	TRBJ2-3	CASSSGLLAGVGATQYF	TGTGCCAGCTCCTCCGGGCTACTAGCGGGAGTTGGCGCTACGCAGTATTTT
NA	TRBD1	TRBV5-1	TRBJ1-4	CASSLVGTGLINEKLFF	TGCGCCAGCAGCTTGGTTGGGACAGGGCTAATTAATGAAAAACTGTTTTTT
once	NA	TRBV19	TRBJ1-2	CASTGQTKTNYGYTF	TGTGCCAGTACCGGACAGACAAAGACAAACTATGGCTACACCTTC
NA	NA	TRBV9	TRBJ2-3	CASTSRGSADTQYF	TGTGCCAGCACATCGAGGGGGTCGGCAGATACGCAGTATTTT
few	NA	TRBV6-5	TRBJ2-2	CATRRSNTGELFF	TGTGCCACCCGACGTTCGAACACCGGGGAGCTGTTTTTT
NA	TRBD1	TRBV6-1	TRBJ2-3	CASSEWVTGGADTQYF	TGTGCCAGCAGTGAATGGGTGACAGGGGGGGCAGATACGCAGTATTTT
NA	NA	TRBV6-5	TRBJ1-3	CASSYGSFSGNTIYF	TGTGCCAGCAGTTACGGGTCTTTCTCTGGAAACACCATATATTTT
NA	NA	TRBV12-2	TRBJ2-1	CASRLSRRSSYNEQFF	TGTGCAAGTCGCTTAAGCAGAAGAAGCTCCTACAATGAGCAGTTCTTC
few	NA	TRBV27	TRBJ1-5	CAKPQGSNQPQHF	TGTGCCAAACCTCAGGGAAGCAATCAGCCCCAGCATTTT
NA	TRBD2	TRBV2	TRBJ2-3	CASSGRTSGNTDTQYF	TGTGCCAGCAGCGGAAGGACTAGCGGAAACACAGATACGCAGTATTTT
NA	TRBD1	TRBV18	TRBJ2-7	CASSPGQGNEQYF	TGTGCCAGCTCACCTGGACAGGGTAACGAGCAGTACTTC
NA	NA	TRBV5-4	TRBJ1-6	CASRKTVGAQDSPLHF	TGTGCCAGCAGAAAAACCGTTGGAGCTCAGGATTCACCCCTCCACTTT
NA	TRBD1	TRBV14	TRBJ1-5	CASSQGQHQPQHF	TGTGCCAGCAGCCAGGGACAGCATCAGCCCCAGCATTTT
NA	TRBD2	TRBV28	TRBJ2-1	CASMSRLADSYNEQFF	TGTGCCAGCATGTCCCGACTAGCGGACTCCTACAATGAGCAGTTCTTC
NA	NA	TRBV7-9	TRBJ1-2	CASSSRGRDYGYTF	TGTGCCAGCAGCTCAAGAGGGAGAGACTATGGCTACACCTTC
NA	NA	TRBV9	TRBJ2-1	CASSPTLRTSGFYNEQFF	TGTGCCAGCAGCCCTACTCTCCGGACAAGCGGGTTTTACAATGAGCAGTTCTTC
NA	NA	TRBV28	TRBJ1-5	CASTLPGRGHQPQHF	TGTGCCAGCACCCTCCCGGGCCGAGGGCATCAGCCCCAGCATTTT
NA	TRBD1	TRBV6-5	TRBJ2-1	CASSRTGVPNEQFF	TGTGCCAGCAGCCGGACAGGGGTCCCGAATGAGCAGTTCTTC
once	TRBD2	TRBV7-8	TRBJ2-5	CASSPLRLAVKQETQYF	TGTGCCAGCAGCCCACTAAGACTAGCGGTAAAGCAAGAGACCCAGTACTTC
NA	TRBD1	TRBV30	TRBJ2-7	CAWSGGTGHEQYF	TGTGCCTGGAGTGGGGGGACAGGCCACGAGCAGTACTTC
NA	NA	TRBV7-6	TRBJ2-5	CAIDRGAKETQYF	TGTGCCATCGATCGGGGAGCCAAAGAGACCCAGTACTTC
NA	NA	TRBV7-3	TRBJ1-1	CASSFQWNTEAFF	TGTGCCAGCAGCTTCCAGTGGAACACTGAAGCTTTCTTT
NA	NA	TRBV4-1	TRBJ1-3	CASSPQQGNSGNTIYF	TGCGCCAGCAGCCCCCAGCAGGGAAACTCTGGAAACACCATATATTTT
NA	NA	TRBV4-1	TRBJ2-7	CASSQGAYEQYF	TGCGCCAGCAGCCAAGGGGCCTACGAGCAGTACTTC
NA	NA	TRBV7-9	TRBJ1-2	CASSLAQGGYTF	TGTGCCAGCAGCTTAGCACAGGGTGGCTACACCTTC
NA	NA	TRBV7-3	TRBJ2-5	CASSQTPGRQETQYF	TGTGCCAGCAGCCAAACCCCGGGACGCCAAGAGACCCAGTACTTC
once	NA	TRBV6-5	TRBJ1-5	CASSRQGQSNQPQHF	TGTGCCAGCTCACGGCAGGGGCAGAGCAATCAGCCCCAGCATTTT